This T cell receptor (beta chain) was sequenced during a study of cytomegalovirus exposure and HLA in healthy donors. Germline V gene data show CDR1 as MNHEY and CDR2 as SMNVEV (reference sequence). With 2 bases removed from V and 1 base from J, the gap between germline ends came to 9 bases. The CDR3 spans 15 residues. 13 Jbeta primers and 60 Vbeta primers were used for the PCR. Sequencing used immunoSEQ multiplex PCR; TCRdb keeps in-frame clones, though not all of them. The sample lists about 120,000 clones, roughly 63% occurring once. The study, taken as a whole, reports: Most subjects' HLA-A and HLA-B alleles were reportedly predicted from TCR beta sequences. Presence/absence analyses supposed approximately even sequencing depth among donors. Later genetic work tied a missense DCLRE1C variant to beta-chain V and J trimming. There was a cluster of highly shared sequence variants that was likely a sequencing artifact.

With respect to this clone: Its antigen remains unknown.

The clonotype was recovered from a man aged 35 to 55 in good health and CMV-seropositive. This chain connects TRBV27 to TRBJ2-1, with D possibly TRBD2 on 6 matching bases. The sample taken for sequencing was PBMCs. In DNA form, the CDR3 reads TGTGCCAGCAGTTTAGGAGGGGCTTCCTACAATGAGCAGTTCTTC. It is translated as CASSLGGASYNEQFF.